The present entry profiles one T cell receptor beta chain with its context. Other DNA sequences within the sample encode an identical CDR3. These data originate in a study of shared clonotypes between healthy human individuals. Only in-frame clones appear in the TCRdb table, and some are missing; sequencing was by immunoSEQ multiplex PCR. This table holds a few million clones, 80% to 95% found once. The V gene's germline CDR1 is SGHNT and CDR2 YYREEE (reference sequence). Trimming cost V 1 base and J 5 bases; bases outside gene matches: 2. This CDR3 has 14 residues. The clonotype was recovered from a man aged 18 to 35 in good health. Some clones in this sample may be carry-over from other donors' samples. Sequencing used naive CD4+ T cells from PBMCs. Subset here: CD45RA+ positively selected. The rearrangement joins TRBV5-4 to TRBJ2-1, with 8 bases that match TRBD2. CDR3 DNA sequence: TGTGCCAGCAGCTTGACTAGCGGAGACAATGAGCAGTTCTTC. Amino acid sequence: CASSLTSGDNEQFF.